This paragraph reports one T cell receptor (beta chain). It has no known antigen specificity. Base quality data are lacking; no much larger clone is found one base away. Using the deep immunoSEQ assay, TCR CDR3 regions were amplified from genomic DNA by multiplex PCR. Genomic DNA extracted from each cell subset was distributed evenly over all wells of several immunoSEQ 96-well plates, and each plate served as one replicate. For sorted subsets, roughly 200 ng genomic DNA, equal to 30,000 or so T cell genomes, was loaded into each replicate PCR. Purified libraries were quantified with a Qubit 3.0 fluorometer, sized on a Bioanalyzer 2100, and re-quantified with the KAPA Library Quantification kit. Each immunoSEQ 96-well plate was sequenced on its own single-read 150-cycle Illumina NextSeq 550 flow cell. Per the authors' processing: The immunoSEQ output contained only junctional sequences without quality scores, so filtering could not match that applied to full-length reads. To assign V/J genes and CDR3, sequences were annotated using PyIR, a Python wrapper for IgBLAST v1.9, with IMGT germline references. Reads were filtered out if the reads had weak V/J assignments (E-value above 1e-6), no CDR3, stop codons, out-of-frame junctions, or ambiguous translated residues. V3J clonotypes were defined by identical inferred V gene, J gene, and CDR3 amino acid sequence. The percentage overlap between two repertoires was calculated by dividing the number of shared unique clonotypes by the size of the smaller repertoire. RTK rarefaction, the Chao1 estimator, and Recon v2.1 estimates of unobserved clonotypes were used to assess repertoire richness. For all TCRbeta clonotypes obtained by the gDNA method from a few donors, generation probabilities were computed with OLGA. Sourced from immuneACCESS, this table was stored by TCRdb with only in-frame sequences that have V and J called. A share of the clones is absent; for the studies checked, an unresolved V gene accounts for under half, and the remainder has no known explanation. V and J calls and clone size are given by that table; D and trimming were obtained from the DNA. For this sample there are more than 2,000,000 clones; roughly 92% appear just once. The top ten hold more than 0.12% of the sample.

Donors were healthy HIV-negative adults with no recently reported acute infections or vaccinations. All donors were Caucasian adults living in Nashville, Tennessee, USA. CD4+ T cells were enriched by magnetic negative selection; naive cells were then positively selected on CD45RA, and the negative fraction formed the memory subset. After blood collection by leukapheresis, PBMCs were isolated using Ficoll-Histopaque density gradient centrifugation and then cryopreserved in the vapor phase of liquid nitrogen. Analytical flow cytometry was used to check the purity and quantity of every magnetically sorted T cell population. Genomic DNA was isolated from each sorted fraction and quantified by UV absorbance on a Nanodrop 2000c. These data are taken from a study of shared clonotypes between healthy human individuals (dated by TCRdb to the early 2020s). About the investigation overall: The cohort included three men and a couple of women between 18 and 49 years of age. For each donor, CD4 naive and CD4 memory were each given three plates, CD8 naive was given two plates, and CD8 memory was given one plate. The study deeply sequenced blood TCR repertoires of about five healthy adults to estimate repertoire size and the extent of clonotype sharing between individuals. Libraries were prepared and TCR repertoires were sequenced by different laboratories using diverse techniques, in order to increase sequencing depth and limit assay-specific biases. Each donor's leukapheresis produced roughly between about 0.9 and 9.5 billion PBMCs.

There are 15 amino acids in the CDR3, from cysteine to phenylalanine inclusive. Only the CDR3 region is kept as DNA, spanning 45 bases read in frame from base 1. CDR1 is given as SGHTA and CDR2 as FQGNSA, both from the germline V gene. V is reduced by 2 bases and J by 2 bases, leaving a spacing of 12 bases between them. Overall results and qualifications from the work: Pairwise subsampling led to the expectation that sequencing depth would affect the degree of clonotype sharing among donors. Across a few donors, around 5.4% of naive CD4, approximately 3.6% of naive CD8, under 2.5% of memory CD4, and approximately 0.4% of memory CD8 clonotypes were shared. The small number of donors limited the genetic and exposure-history diversity represented. Compared with non-shared clonotypes, clonotypes shared by all four sorted-subset donors had higher generation probabilities. Naive subsets generally had larger estimated clonotype richness than memory subsets did. Sampling was restricted to blood, and TCR repertoires in tissue are likely to differ from TCR repertoires in blood. Rarefaction of sorted-subset datasets indicated incomplete sequencing despite the large sequencing depth.

Sequenced: naive CD4+ T cells sorted from blood. The sample's cell subset or site label, in plain terms: CD45RA+ positively selected. Recombination connected TRBV7-2 to TRBJ1-2; 5 matching bases give a weak D call of TRBD1. This clonotype was obtained from a man younger than 35 in good health. This receptor has the CDR3 CASSLPGEGNYGYTF. The DNA sequence is TGTGCCAGCAGCTTACCTGGCGAGGGGAACTATGGCTACACCTTC.